This TCR beta chain emerged from a study of shared clonotypes between healthy human individuals. Assay used: immunoSEQ multiplex PCR; TCRdb lists only in-frame clones, some missing. The sample lists about 1.1 million clones, roughly 80% occurring once. There are a few counts of this clone. The same CDR3 can be traced to other DNA sequences in this sample. Trimming removed 3 bases at V and 4 bases at J, with 1 base between. The V gene's germline CDR1 is LNHDA and CDR2 SQIVND (reference sequence). This CDR3 has 11 amino acids. The sequence was obtained from a man between 18 and 29 years old in good health. Some clones in this sample may be carry-over from other donors' samples. Material for sequencing was memory CD4+ T cells from PBMCs. Regarding subset: CD45RA-negative fraction. The rearrangement links TRBV19 to TRBJ2-1; D not resolved. The CDR3 sequence: CASSIYNEQFF. In nucleotides, the CDR3 is TGTGCCAGTAGTATTTACAATGAGCAGTTCTTC.